This T cell receptor beta chain emerged from a study of T cell responses to AZD1222 COVID-19 vaccine. Study-wide points: Spike-specific TCRs gained breadth and depth after people received two AZD1222 doses. Donors were largely white British and mainly female; clonal diversity was possibly underestimated. Unmutated variant regions reportedly attract nearly half of all spike-specific TCRs.

The method was immunoSEQ multiplex PCR; TCRdb's version includes in-frame clones alone and lacks a portion of them. Here the sample spans about 130,000 clones, approximately 94% being singletons. For this clone: The antigen is unknown.

The germline gives CDR1 WSHSY, CDR2 SAAADI. The V segment lost 2 bases and the J segment 9 bases; nucleotides outside the gene matches: 0. The CDR3 runs to 11 residues. This clonotype was sampled from an adult in good health. V is TRBV10-2 and J is TRBJ2-5; 7 nucleotides match TRBD2. The sample in question was peripheral blood, obtained on day 0 of AZD1222 vaccination. The CDR3 here is CASSEGGAQYF. In nucleotides, the CDR3 is TGCGCCAGCAGTGAGGGGGGGGCCCAGTACTTC.